These 18 T cell receptor beta chains originate from one sample sequenced in a study of tumor-infiltrating lymphocytes in localized non-small cell lung cancer. Sequencing was performed with immunoSEQ multiplex PCR; in TCRdb, only in-frame clones are kept and a portion is missing. This table holds roughly 12,000 clones, roughly 82% found once. The sample taken for sequencing was uninvolved lung tissue not adjacent to the tumor. The source is a human donor with non-small cell lung cancer.

There are a few counts of this clone. V gene TRBV4-2 combines with J gene TRBJ2-2, with 8 bases fitting TRBD2. The CDR3 is 16 residues long. V lost 0 bases to trimming and J lost 4 bases; unmatched junction nucleotides: 4. Germline V CDR1 and CDR2: LGHNA, YNFKEQ. For the CDR3, the DNA is TGTGCCAGCAGCCAAGAGGGGACTAGACCCACCGGGGAGCTGTTTTTT. It codes for CASSQEGTRPTGELFF.

This chain joins TRBV6-5 and TRBJ1-5; tentative D call: TRBD1 (5 bases). The CDR3 totals 14 residues. CDR1 and CDR2 from the germline V gene are MNHEY and SVGAGI. Trimming took 6 bases from V and 3 from J, leaving 12 bases between them. The CDR3 spells CASRSQGFNQPQHF. CDR3 bases: TGTGCCAGCAGGTCCCAGGGATTCAATCAGCCCCAGCATTTT.

This rearrangement joins TRBV5-6 to TRBJ1-2; 9 positions agree with TRBD1. The CDR3 runs to 16 residues. Looked up from germline, CDR1 is SGHDT and CDR2 is YYEEEE. The junction had 7 bases not matched to a gene; V was cut back by 4 bases and J by 0 bases. Here the CDR3 reads CASSLYGQGTNYGYTF. Written as DNA, the CDR3 is TGTGCCAGCAGCCTCTACGGACAGGGGACTAACTATGGCTACACCTTC.

V usage is TRBV30 and J usage is TRBJ1-5; no definite D call. This CDR3 comprises 11 residues. In germline, CDR1 is GTSNPN, CDR2 SVGIG (reference sequence). V lost 5 bases, J lost 4 bases, and 6 bases lay in between. The CDR3 region has the DNA TGTGCCTGGGGAAAAAATCAGCCCCAGCATTTT. Residues: CAWGKNQPQHF.

V is TRBV5-6 and J is TRBJ2-1; 10 bases line up with TRBD1. The CDR3 consists of 17 residues. Germline lookup yields CDR1 SGHDT and CDR2 YYEEEE. V was pared by 6 bases and J by 0 bases, with 9 bases of the junction left unmatched. The CDR3 reads CASTRTGGPGSYNEQFF. CDR3 DNA: TGTGCCAGCACCCGGACAGGGGGTCCCGGCTCCTACAATGAGCAGTTCTTC.

The rearrangement links TRBV4-2 to TRBJ2-3; 14 nucleotides line up with TRBD2. The CDR3 covers 19 residues. Germline trimming cut 0 bases from V and 1 base from J; bases unmatched to any gene: 6. Germline CDR1 and CDR2: LGHNA and YNFKEQ. The CDR3 loop is CASSQEGLAGVGGTDTQYF. In DNA form, the CDR3 reads TGTGCCAGCAGCCAAGAGGGACTAGCGGGGGTCGGTGGCACAGATACGCAGTATTTT.

V gene TRBV6-5 combines with J gene TRBJ2-2, with D possibly matching TRBD2 (7 bases). Trimming stripped 10 bases from V and 1 base from J, with 13 bases between. This CDR3 is built from 14 residues. Germline V gene data show CDR1 as MNHEY and CDR2 as SVGAGI. In DNA, the CDR3 is TGTGCCACGGAGCGGGACAAGAACACCGGGGAGCTGTTTTTT. Its translation: CATERDKNTGELFF.

This clone appeared once. V usage is TRBV5-1 and J usage is TRBJ2-3; the match to TRBD1 covers 7 bases. V shed 6 bases and J 6 bases; nucleotides not matched to a gene: 7. From germline, CDR1 is SGHRS and CDR2 YFSETQ. The CDR3 has 13 amino acids. CDR3 bases: TGCGCCAGCACCTGGGACAGTACGGATACGCAGTATTTT. Protein product: CASTWDSTDTQYF.

The chain carries TRBV18 and TRBJ2-7, with unresolved D. Germline CDR1 KGHSH, CDR2 LQKENI. The CDR3 is 12 amino acids. V was cut by 2 bases and J by 5 bases, with 7 bases left in between. The CDR3 coding sequence is TGTGCCAGCTCACCAGGGAAGAACGAGCAGTACTTC. It yields the protein CASSPGKNEQYF.

J is TRBJ2-3 and V is TRBV19; no clear D gene. The CDR3 extends over 15 amino acids. V lost 1 base, J lost 1 base, and 9 bases lay in between. CDR1 is LNHDA and CDR2 is SQIVND in the germline V gene (reference sequence). The CDR3 here is CASSIGQTRTDTQYF. The CDR3 bases are TGTGCCAGTAGTATAGGGCAGACCCGCACAGATACGCAGTATTTT.

The rearrangement joins TRBV10-2 to TRBJ1-6, with TRBD1 matching 9 bases. Trimming cost V 6 bases and J 8 bases; bases outside gene matches: 8. This CDR3 spans 15 amino acids. Germline values: CDR1 WSHSY, CDR2 SAAADI. The CDR3 DNA follows: TGCGCCAGCAGCCTACCGGGACAGGGAGATTCACCCCTCCACTTT. Its protein product is CASSLPGQGDSPLHF.

The CDR3 region is CASSISDPGELFF. In DNA form, the CDR3 reads TGTGCCAGTAGTATATCAGACCCCGGGGAGCTGTTTTTT. The chain carries TRBV19 and TRBJ2-2; no reliable D call. Trimming stripped 2 bases from V and 6 bases from J, with 7 bases between. The CDR3 contains 13 residues. The germline gives CDR1 LNHDA, CDR2 SQIVND (reference sequence).

This chain links TRBV2 with TRBJ2-5, with D possibly TRBD2 on 5 matching bases. The V gene lost 6 bases and the J gene lost 10 bases, with 21 bases spanning the gap. Germline-derived CDR1 and CDR2 are SNHLY and FYNNEI. The length of the CDR3 is 14 residues. As DNA, the CDR3 is TGTGCCAGCAGGGGGAGACTGCTCTGGGGTAGCCAGTACTTC. Its translation is CASRGRLLWGSQYF. Supplemented by reference TRBV2 and TRBJ2-5, the full variable domain reads EPEVTQTPSHQVTQMGQEVILRCVPISNHLYFYWYRQILGQKVEFLVSFYNNEISEKSEIFDDQFSVERPDGSNFTLKIRSTKLEDSAMYFCASRGRLLWGSQYFGPGTRLLVL.

This clone was counted between two and nine times. This chain joins TRBV4-1 and TRBJ1-5; D ambiguous. Germline V CDR1 and CDR2: MGHRA, YSYEKL. The CDR3 runs 18 residues. Trimming removed 0 bases from V and 1 base from J, with 16 bases in between. The DNA for the CDR3 is TGCGCCAGCAGCCAAGATCTCCTCTATCGGTTGAGCAATCAGCCCCAGCATTTT. Protein sequence: CASSQDLLYRLSNQPQHF.

The J gene is TRBJ2-4, the V gene TRBV5-1, with D perhaps matching TRBD1 (6 bases). The germline V gene has CDR1 SGHRS and CDR2 YFSETQ. V was shortened by 0 bases and J by 8 bases, with 12 bases between the two germline ends. This CDR3 contains 14 residues. The CDR3 spells CASSLGQARDIQYF. The CDR3 coding sequence is TGCGCCAGCAGCTTGGGACAGGCACGAGACATTCAGTACTTC.

V gene TRBV9 combines with J gene TRBJ1-3; 7 bases map to TRBD1. Germline loops: CDR1 SGDLS, CDR2 YYNGEE. This CDR3 region has 15 residues. V lost 3 bases to trimming and J lost 2 bases; unmatched junction nucleotides: 5. The CDR3 DNA reads TGTGCCAGCAGCGGATATCAGGGGGCTGGAAACACCATATATTTT. It specifies CASSGYQGAGNTIYF.

This clone was detected a few times. This chain connects TRBV11-2 to TRBJ1-1; D call uncertain. CDR3 length: 16 residues. CDR1 is SGHAT, CDR2 FQNNGV, per germline. V was clipped by 1 base and J by 0 bases, with 12 bases between them. CDR3 nucleotides: TGTGCCAGCAGCTTAGTTTGGGGAACGGTGAACACTGAAGCTTTCTTT. It specifies CASSLVWGTVNTEAFF.

The V and J genes are TRBV27 and TRBJ1-1, with D possibly TRBD1 on 6 matching bases. This CDR3 has 14 amino acids. The germline V and J ends were trimmed by 4 bases and 4 bases, with 13 bases remaining between them. CDR1 MNHEY and CDR2 SMNVEV come from the germline V gene (reference sequence). In DNA, the CDR3 is TGTGCCAGCAGTTCCCGCCAAGGGGGCACTGAAGCTTTCTTT. This gives the protein CASSSRQGGTEAFF.